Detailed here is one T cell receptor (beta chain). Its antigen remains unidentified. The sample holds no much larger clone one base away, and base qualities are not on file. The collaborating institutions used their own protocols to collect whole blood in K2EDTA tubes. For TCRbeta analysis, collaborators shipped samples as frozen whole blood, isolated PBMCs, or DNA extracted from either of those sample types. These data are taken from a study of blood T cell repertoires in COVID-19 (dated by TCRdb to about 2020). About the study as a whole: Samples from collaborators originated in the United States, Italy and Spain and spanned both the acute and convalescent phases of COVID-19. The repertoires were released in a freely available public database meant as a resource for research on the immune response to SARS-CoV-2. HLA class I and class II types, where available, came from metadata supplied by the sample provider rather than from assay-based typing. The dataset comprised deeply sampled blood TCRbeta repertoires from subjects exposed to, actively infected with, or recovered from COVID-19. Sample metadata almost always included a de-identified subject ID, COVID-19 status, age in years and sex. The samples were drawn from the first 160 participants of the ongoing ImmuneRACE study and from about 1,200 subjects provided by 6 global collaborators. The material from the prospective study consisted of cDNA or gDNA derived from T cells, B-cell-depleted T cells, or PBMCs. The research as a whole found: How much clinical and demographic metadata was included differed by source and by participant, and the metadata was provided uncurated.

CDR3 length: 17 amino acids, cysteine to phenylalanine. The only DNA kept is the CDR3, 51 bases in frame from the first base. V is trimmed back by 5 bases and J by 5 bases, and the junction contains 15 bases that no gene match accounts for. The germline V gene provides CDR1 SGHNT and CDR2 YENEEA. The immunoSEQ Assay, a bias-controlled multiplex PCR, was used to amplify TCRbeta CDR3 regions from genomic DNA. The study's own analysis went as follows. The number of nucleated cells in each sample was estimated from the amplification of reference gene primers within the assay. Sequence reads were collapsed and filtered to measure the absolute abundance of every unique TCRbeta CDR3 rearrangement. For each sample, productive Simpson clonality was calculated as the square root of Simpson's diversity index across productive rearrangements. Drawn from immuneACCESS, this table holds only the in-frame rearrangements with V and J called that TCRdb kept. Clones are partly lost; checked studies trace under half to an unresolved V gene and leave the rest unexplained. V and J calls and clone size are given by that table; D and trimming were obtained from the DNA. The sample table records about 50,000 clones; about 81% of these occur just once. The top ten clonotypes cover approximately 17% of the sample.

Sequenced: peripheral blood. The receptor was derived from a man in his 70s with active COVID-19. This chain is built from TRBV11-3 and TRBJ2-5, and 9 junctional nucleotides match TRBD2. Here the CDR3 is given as CASSPGRAREGRETQYF. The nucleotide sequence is TGTGCCAGCAGCCCGGGGAGGGCGCGGGAGGGCCGTGAGACCCAGTACTTC. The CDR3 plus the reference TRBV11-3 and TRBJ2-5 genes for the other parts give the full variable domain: EAGVVQSPRYKIIEKKQPVAFWCNPISGHNTLYWYLQNLGQGPELLIRYENEEAVDDSQLPKDRFSAERLKGVDSTLKIQPAELGDSAVYLCASSPGRAREGRETQYFGPGTRLLVL.